This entry lists 29 T cell receptor beta chains sequenced from one sample in a study of radiotherapy plus CTLA-4 blockade in lung cancer. Sequencing used immunoSEQ multiplex PCR; TCRdb keeps in-frame clones, though not all of them. The sample contains approximately 81,000 clones, 60% to 85% of which appear only once. The sample in question was peripheral blood, obtained from a patient treated with radiotherapy plus ipilimumab. The source is a human donor with non-small cell lung cancer who had a partial response to radiotherapy plus ipilimumab. Some clones in this sample may be carry-over from other donors' samples.

The gene calls are TRBV29-1 and TRBJ1-1; weak D call: TRBD1 (6 bases). CDR3 size: 14 residues. CDR1 is SQVTM, CDR2 ANQGSEA, per germline. V lost 3 bases and J 1 base, leaving 12 bases between the germline ends. The CDR3 DNA reads TGCAGCGTTGATAGACAGGTCCGGAACACTGAAGCTTTCTTT. Its protein is CSVDRQVRNTEAFF.

The rearrangement uses TRBV4-2 and TRBJ2-2, with D maybe TRBD1 (6 bases). The CDR3 totals 16 residues. CDR1 and CDR2 from the germline V gene are LGHNA and YNFKEQ. The ends were cut back, 4 bases at V and 7 bases at J, with 19 bases in the middle. The CDR3, as DNA: TGTGCCAGCAGCCGCTCGACCTCAGGGGCGGTCGGGGAGCTGTTTTTT. Its protein product is CASSRSTSGAVGELFF.

The table lists this clone with a few counts. This chain joins TRBV28 and TRBJ1-5; tentatively, D is TRBD1 (5 bases). Deletions cut 6 bases from V and 2 bases from J, with 14 bases between. Germline CDR1 and CDR2: MDHEN and SYDVKM. The CDR3 spans 15 residues. The CDR3 nucleotides read TGTGCCAGCAGCCCGGGGGGGTTTGGCAATCAGCCCCAGCATTTT. Translated, it gives CASSPGGFGNQPQHF. The full variable domain, in which reference TRBV28 and TRBJ1-5 provide the parts outside the CDR3, is DVKVTQSSRYLVKRTGEKVFLECVQDMDHENMFWYRQDPGLGLRLIYFSYDVKMKEKGDIPEGYSVSREKKERFSLILESASTNQTSMYLCASSPGGFGNQPQHFGDGTRLSIL.

This chain joins TRBV7-2 and TRBJ1-5, with 9 bases matching TRBD1. V was clipped by 4 bases and J by 6 bases; unmatched bases: 10. CDR3 length: 16 residues. The germline CDR1 and CDR2 sequences are SGHTA and FQGNSA. CDR3 amino acids: CASSSAGQGFAQPQHF. CDR3 coding DNA: TGTGCCAGCAGCTCCGCCGGACAGGGGTTTGCTCAGCCCCAGCATTTT.

This chain joins TRBV2 and TRBJ1-5, with D perhaps matching TRBD1 (5 bases). The CDR3 length is 14 residues. CDR1 and CDR2 from the germline V gene are SNHLY and FYNNEI. The ends were cut back, 2 bases at V and 6 bases at J, with 11 bases in the middle. The CDR3 reads CASSEIQQGQPQHF. The CDR3 DNA reads TGTGCCAGCAGTGAAATACAGCAGGGTCAGCCCCAGCATTTT.

This clone was picked up one time. The chain joins TRBV28 to TRBJ2-3; 10 bases agree with TRBD2. V was pared by 5 bases and J by 3 bases, with 8 bases of the junction left unmatched. There are 16 residues in the CDR3. CDR1 is MDHEN, CDR2 SYDVKM, per germline. The CDR3 nucleotides are TGTGCCAGCAGTCTAGCCGGGACTAGCGAGACAGATACGCAGTATTTT. The encoded protein is CASSLAGTSETDTQYF.

The chain joins TRBV27 to TRBJ2-3; 12 bases align to TRBD2. The ends lost 4 bases at V and 4 bases at J; junction bases unmatched: 0. Germline values: CDR1 MNHEY, CDR2 SMNVEV (reference sequence). The CDR3 sequence is 14 residues long. The CDR3 protein is CASSWTSGADTQYF. Here the CDR3 DNA reads TGTGCCAGCAGTTGGACTAGCGGGGCAGATACGCAGTATTTT.

On this clone itself: One junction end does not reproduce the germline sequence, and a read error may be involved. This chain uses TRBV2 with TRBJ2-3; 14 nucleotides agree with TRBD2. Germline V gene lookup returns CDR1 SNHLY and CDR2 FYNNEI. The CDR3 consists of 13 residues. DNA for the CDR3: TGTGCCAGCAGTCAAAACCTGGGACTAGCGGGGGCATTT. Its protein is CASSQNLGLAGAF. The full variable domain, in which reference TRBV2 and TRBJ2-3 provide the parts outside the CDR3, is EPEVTQTPSHQVTQMGQEVILRCVPISNHLYFYWYRQILGQKVEFLVSFYNNEISEKSEIFDDQFSVERPDGSNFTLKIRSTKLEDSAMYFCASSQNLGLAGAFGPGTRLTVL.

The chain uses TRBV18 and TRBJ1-3, with TRBD1 matching 10 bases. J gave up 0 bases and V 5 bases, and 10 bases lay outside the gene matches. Germline CDR1 and CDR2: KGHSH and LQKENI. The CDR3 runs to 18 residues. The CDR3 DNA reads as TGTGCCAGCTCATTCGGACAGGGGGGCTCCCTCTCTGGAAACACCATATATTTT. It codes for CASSFGQGGSLSGNTIYF.

This chain uses TRBV9 with TRBJ2-3; 7 nucleotides line up with TRBD2. The V gene end was trimmed by 0 bases and the J gene end by 3 bases; junction bases not matched to a gene: 10. In germline, CDR1 is SGDLS, CDR2 YYNGEE. The CDR3 covers 17 residues. The CDR3 region has the DNA TGTGCCAGCAGCGTAGGGCGCTCGGCGGGAGTTACAGATACGCAGTATTTT. It encodes CASSVGRSAGVTDTQYF.

The chain links TRBV2 to TRBJ1-4; 10 nucleotides match TRBD1. After removal of 6 bases from V and 6 bases from J, the junction contained 7 bases not matched to a gene. Germline-derived CDR1 and CDR2 are SNHLY and FYNNEI. The CDR3 is 15 amino acids. The CDR3 protein is CASSRDRGADEKLFF. DNA of the CDR3: TGTGCCAGCAGCCGGGACAGGGGCGCGGATGAAAAACTGTTTTTT.

In this sample, this clone turned up once. V gene TRBV4-1 combines with J gene TRBJ1-2, with 7 bases lining up with TRBD1. Germline V gene lookup returns CDR1 MGHRA and CDR2 YSYEKL. The CDR3 runs to 15 residues. V lost 6 bases to trimming and J lost 6 bases; unmatched junction nucleotides: 13. The CDR3 DNA is TGCGCCAGCAGGGCTACAGGGGACCCCAGACATGGCTACACCTTC. Translated, it gives CASRATGDPRHGYTF.

CDR3 amino acids: CASSPNNRGRNGYTF. Written as DNA, the CDR3 is TGTGCCAGCAGCCCTAACAACAGGGGTAGGAATGGCTACACCTTC. The chain uses TRBV7-6 and TRBJ1-2, with 7 bases fitting TRBD1. Germline CDR1 reads SGHVS; CDR2 reads FNYEAQ. The CDR3 is 15 residues long. After removal of 5 bases from V and 6 bases from J, the junction contained 12 bases not matched to a gene.

This clone occurred a few times. Sequence at one end of the junction differs from germline and may be a read error. The chain couples TRBV7-3 to TRBJ2-2; the match to TRBD2 covers 11 bases. The CDR3 is 16 residues long. Germline assignment: CDR1 SGHTA and CDR2 FQGTGA. The CDR3 loop reads CASSLTSGSNTGELFF. CDR3 sequence (DNA): TGTGCCAGCAGCCTAACTAGCGGGAGCAACACCGGGGAGCTGTTTTTT.

V is TRBV5-1 and J is TRBJ2-7; unclear D gene. CDR3 length equals 14 residues. Germline V gives CDR1 SGHRS, CDR2 YFSETQ. The V end was cut by 0 bases, the J end by 4 bases, with 11 bases between. In DNA form, the CDR3 reads TGCGCCAGCAGCTTGGGTGGGCCCGCATACGAGCAGTACTTC. Its translation is CASSLGGPAYEQYF.

The rearrangement links TRBV7-6 to TRBJ2-7, with TRBD1 matching over 7 bases. V shed 3 bases, J shed 6 bases, and the junction held 11 bases outside the gene matches. Germline CDR1 reads SGHVS; CDR2 reads FNYEAQ. The CDR3 contains 15 residues. The CDR3 reads CASSFWAQGIGEQYF. The CDR3, as DNA: TGTGCCAGCAGCTTCTGGGCACAGGGGATTGGCGAGCAGTACTTC.

V usage is TRBV7-2 and J usage is TRBJ2-7, with 9 nucleotides matching TRBD2. The V segment lost 0 bases and the J segment 5 bases; nucleotides outside the gene matches: 5. The length of the CDR3 is 15 residues. Germline-derived CDR1 and CDR2 are SGHTA and FQGNSA. The CDR3 sequence is CASSLARGGANEQYF. In DNA form, the CDR3 reads TGTGCCAGCAGCTTAGCCCGCGGGGGGGCAAACGAGCAGTACTTC.

The chain carries TRBV5-1 and TRBJ2-7, with D perhaps TRBD1 (6 bases). V lost 4 bases, J lost 0 bases, and 14 bases lay in between. Germline values: CDR1 SGHRS, CDR2 YFSETQ. This CDR3 spans 15 amino acids. CDR3 protein: CASSGRDTGSYEQYF. The CDR3 bases are TGCGCCAGCAGCGGCCGGGACACCGGCTCCTACGAGCAGTACTTC.

The genes are TRBV5-1 and TRBJ1-3; D is uncertain. The V end lost 0 bases, the J end lost 8 bases, and 9 bases lay between the germline ends. The CDR3 contains 13 residues. The germline V gene encodes CDR1 SGHRS and CDR2 YFSETQ. The CDR3 nucleotides read TGCGCCAGCAGCTTGGGGACTCGAGACACCATATATTTT. This translates into CASSLGTRDTIYF.

CDR3: CASRDNRGFQAEAFF. CDR3 nucleotide sequence: TGTGCCAGTAGAGACAATAGGGGGTTTCAGGCTGAAGCTTTCTTT. The rearrangement joins TRBV19 to TRBJ1-1, with a tentative D call TRBD1 (6 bases). The CDR3 extends over 15 amino acids. Germline CDR1 is LNHDA and CDR2 is SQIVND (reference sequence). The V end lost 6 bases, the J end lost 6 bases, and 20 bases lay between the germline ends.

Written as DNA, the CDR3 is TGTGCCAGCAGCGACGGGGGGGACAAGGCTTTCTTT. Translation gives CASSDGGDKAFF. The rearrangement uses TRBV11-2 and TRBJ1-1, with a possible D match to TRBD1 (6 bases). V was cut by 5 bases and J by 11 bases, with 15 bases left in between. This CDR3 has 12 residues. The germline CDR1 and CDR2 sequences are SGHAT and FQNNGV.

This sequence joins TRBV6-1 and TRBJ2-7, with 12 bases that match TRBD1. The trim removed 3 bases at V and 5 bases at J, leaving 5 bases unmatched. CDR1 is MNHNS, CDR2 SASEGT, per germline. The CDR3 contains 15 residues. The CDR3 bases are TGTGCCAGCAGTGACCGGGACAGGGGGCTTCACGAGCAGTACTTC. Translated, it gives CASSDRDRGLHEQYF.

V and J are TRBV6-5 and TRBJ2-1; TRBD2 matches at 10 bases. Germline V lookup: CDR1 MNHEY, CDR2 SVGAGI. The CDR3 consists of 15 residues. J was trimmed by 8 bases and V by 8 bases; bases with no gene match: 12. CDR3: CASDGERGGRDEQFF. The DNA of the CDR3 is TGTGCCAGCGACGGGGAGCGGGGGGGCCGTGATGAGCAGTTCTTC.

The chain couples TRBV6-6 to TRBJ1-1; TRBD1 is a possible D gene (5 bases). Germline V gene sequence: CDR1 MNHNY, CDR2 SVGAGI (reference sequence). CDR3 length: 14 amino acids. The V gene lost 10 bases and the J gene lost 0 bases, with 15 bases spanning the gap. CDR3 protein: CAISAGPMNTEAFF. The CDR3 nucleotides are TGTGCCATCTCCGCGGGACCGATGAACACTGAAGCTTTCTTT.

The chain carries TRBV19 and TRBJ1-4; no reliable D call. V gave up 6 bases and J gave up 0 bases, with 11 bases separating them. Germline loops: CDR1 LNHDA, CDR2 SQIVND (reference sequence). This CDR3 has 15 amino acids. The CDR3 reads CASSTHSATNEKLFF. The CDR3 DNA follows: TGTGCCAGTAGCACCCACAGTGCAACTAATGAAAAACTGTTTTTT. Variable domain in full (rest from reference TRBV19 and TRBJ1-4): DGGITQSPKYLFRKEGQNVTLSCEQNLNHDAMYWYRQDPGQGLRLIYYSQIVNDFQKGDIAEGYSVSREKKESFPLTVTSAQKNPTAFYLCASSTHSATNEKLFFGSGTQLSVL.

The J gene is TRBJ1-1, the V gene TRBV9, with D perhaps TRBD1 (5 bases). Germline V CDR1 and CDR2: SGDLS, YYNGEE. The CDR3 loop spans 14 amino acids. Trimming removed 2 bases from V and 1 base from J, with 9 bases in between. CDR3 sequence: CASSVAGRNTEAFF. The DNA of the CDR3 is TGTGCCAGCAGCGTGGCGGGGCGGAACACTGAAGCTTTCTTT.

This clone is labeled medium-sized (0.01 to 0.1%). J is TRBJ1-3 and V is TRBV10-2; 9 nucleotides agree with TRBD1. From germline, CDR1 is WSHSY and CDR2 SAAADI. The CDR3 covers 14 residues. The junction had 5 bases not matched to a gene; V was cut back by 7 bases and J by 4 bases. Here the CDR3 DNA reads TGCGCCAGCACCGATACAGGGGGCGGAAACACCATATATTTT. Protein sequence: CASTDTGGGNTIYF.

The chain carries TRBV29-1 and TRBJ2-3, with D unresolved. The CDR3 extends over 15 amino acids. Per the germline V gene, CDR1 is SQVTM and CDR2 is ANQGSEA. V lost 1 base to trimming and J lost 0 bases, with 11 bases between them. The CDR3 region is CSVEARRVSTDTQYF. The CDR3 bases are TGCAGCGTTGAAGCTCGACGGGTGAGCACAGATACGCAGTATTTT.

The chain uses TRBV28 and TRBJ1-2, with D tentatively TRBD1 (5 bases). Trimming pared 1 base from V and 6 bases from J, leaving 9 bases between. Germline V CDR1 and CDR2: MDHEN, SYDVKM. This CDR3 comprises 13 residues. CDR3 sequence reads: CASSLSGGNGYTF. The CDR3 bases are TGTGCCAGCAGTTTATCCGGGGGGAATGGCTACACCTTC.